The 32 T cell receptor beta chains given below trace back to one sample, sequenced in a study of shared clonotypes between healthy human individuals. Assay used: immunoSEQ multiplex PCR; TCRdb lists only in-frame clones, some missing. In the table there are over 2,000,000 clones, around 95% of which are singletons. Only CD45RO-negative cells positively selected for CCR7 counted as naive CD8 cells, so terminally differentiated effector memory CD45RA+ cells were excluded. The sequenced sample was naive CD8+ T cells from PBMCs. The receptor source for this set is a man aged 18-30 years in good health. Some clones in this sample may be carry-over from other donors' samples.

The chain employs TRBV19 and TRBJ2-3; D may be TRBD2 (6 bases). Germline CDR1 is LNHDA and CDR2 is SQIVND (reference sequence). V was shortened by 6 bases and J by 5 bases, with 18 bases between the two germline ends. The CDR3 runs 15 residues. In DNA form, the CDR3 reads TGTGCCAGTAGCGCGGGACTTCGAATGGGAGATACGCAGTATTTT. It yields the protein CASSAGLRMGDTQYF. Complete variable domain (other parts from reference TRBV19 and TRBJ2-3): DGGITQSPKYLFRKEGQNVTLSCEQNLNHDAMYWYRQDPGQGLRLIYYSQIVNDFQKGDIAEGYSVSREKKESFPLTVTSAQKNPTAFYLCASSAGLRMGDTQYFGPGTRLTVL.

J is TRBJ1-1 and V is TRBV28; maybe TRBD1 (6 bases). The V end was cut by 0 bases, the J end by 6 bases, with 29 bases between. The CDR3 runs 20 residues. CDR1 is MDHEN and CDR2 is SYDVKM in the germline V gene. CDR3 region: CASSLWPIRLGSGDTAEAFF. CDR3 DNA: TGTGCCAGCAGTTTATGGCCCATCAGGCTGGGATCAGGGGACACAGCTGAAGCTTTCTTT.

A single count supports this clone. The J gene is TRBJ2-2, the V gene TRBV27; the match to TRBD1 covers 7 bases. Trimming took 6 bases from V and 2 from J; bases not matched to a gene: 3. The CDR3 runs 14 residues. CDR1 and CDR2 (germline): MNHEY, SMNVEV (reference sequence). Here the CDR3 DNA reads TGTGCCAGCAGCCACAGGGGAAACACCGGGGAGCTGTTTTTT. Its translation is CASSHRGNTGELFF.

In regard to this clone: A much larger clone differs by one base, so this may be a read error. Other DNA variants within this sample encode the same CDR3. V usage is TRBV5-6 and J usage is TRBJ2-7; D possibly uses TRBD1 or TRBD2 (5 bases each). The V end was cut by 3 bases, the J end by 0 bases, with 7 bases between. Per germline, CDR1 SGHDT and CDR2 YYEEEE. This CDR3 is 13 amino acids long. CDR3 in DNA: TGTGCCAGCAGCTGGGACGGCTCCTACGAGCAGTACTTC. Its translation: CASSWDGSYEQYF.

Comments on this clone: Distinct nucleotide sequences in the sample also encode this CDR3. This chain uses TRBV29-1 with TRBJ2-5; D gene unclear. The CDR3 covers 14 residues. Germline CDR1 reads SQVTM; CDR2 reads ANQGSEA. The V gene lost 2 bases and the J gene lost 5 bases, with 15 bases spanning the gap. In DNA form, the CDR3 reads TGCAGCGTTGAACGGCAGGAAGGAAGGGAGACCCAGTACTTC. Residues: CSVERQEGRETQYF.

This clone was detected once. The same CDR3 also results from other DNA sequences found in this sample. V usage is TRBV5-1 and J usage is TRBJ1-5; possibly TRBD1 for D (6 bases). The CDR3 consists of 14 residues. V shed 0 bases and J shed 7 bases, with 11 bases lying between them. The germline gives CDR1 SGHRS, CDR2 YFSETQ. The DNA of the CDR3 is TGCGCCAGCAGCTTGGAGGGGGGGGTCCAGCCCCAGCATTTT. Translating it yields CASSLEGGVQPQHF.

The chain links TRBV11-2 to TRBJ2-7; 7 nucleotides align to TRBD2. Germline lookup yields CDR1 SGHAT and CDR2 FQNNGV. The CDR3 spans 16 residues. V lost 1 base, J lost 3 bases, and 9 bases stayed unmatched. CDR3 sequence: CASSLGLAGVLYEQYF. Written as DNA, the CDR3 is TGTGCCAGCAGCTTAGGCTTGGCGGGAGTTCTCTACGAGCAGTACTTC.

This clone was picked up one time. The J gene is TRBJ1-3, the V gene TRBV29-1; a possible D gene is TRBD1 (5 bases). Deletions cut 2 bases from V and 4 bases from J, with 6 bases between. The CDR3 spans 12 residues. The germline CDR1 and CDR2 sequences are SQVTM and ANQGSEA. CDR3 nucleotides: TGCAGCGTTGAACGACAGGGAAACACCATATATTTT. Translating it yields CSVERQGNTIYF.

This chain connects TRBV7-9 to TRBJ2-7, with a possible D match to TRBD2 (6 bases). Trimming took 5 bases from V and 5 from J, leaving 16 bases between them. This CDR3 spans 14 amino acids. The germline V gene encodes CDR1 SEHNR and CDR2 FQNEAQ (reference sequence). CDR3 amino acids: CASSISGRGHEQYF. CDR3 nucleotide sequence: TGTGCCAGCAGCATCAGCGGGCGCGGCCACGAGCAGTACTTC.

The chain employs TRBV28 and TRBJ1-2; D uncertain. The V end was cut by 1 base, the J end by 6 bases, with 21 bases between. CDR1 MDHEN and CDR2 SYDVKM come from the germline V gene. This CDR3 is 17 amino acids long. For the CDR3, the DNA is TGTGCCAGCAGTTTATCTAACCACAAGGGCTCTCATGATGGCTACACCTTC. Translated, it gives CASSLSNHKGSHDGYTF.

This chain links TRBV7-3 with TRBJ2-3; no reliable D call. There are 13 residues in the CDR3. Germline CDR1 SGHTA, CDR2 FQGTGA. V was clipped by 3 bases and J by 2 bases, with 6 bases between them. CDR3 region: CASSLLLTDTQYF. DNA for the CDR3: TGTGCCAGCAGCTTGCTCCTCACAGATACGCAGTATTTT.

V gene TRBV7-3 combines with J gene TRBJ2-7; D is tentatively TRBD1 or TRBD2 (5 bases each). In germline, CDR1 is SGHTA, CDR2 FQGTGA. The ends were cut back, 4 bases at V and 3 bases at J, with 13 bases in the middle. CDR3 length: 14 residues. The CDR3 coding sequence is TGTGCCAGCAGCTACGCGGGCCAGGGCTACGAGCAGTACTTC. As protein: CASSYAGQGYEQYF.

The J gene is TRBJ1-2, the V gene TRBV5-1, with D uncertain. CDR1 and CDR2 from the germline V gene are SGHRS and YFSETQ. Trimming stripped 1 base from V and 8 bases from J, with 12 bases between. The CDR3 length is 13 residues. This chain's CDR3 is CASSLMGWGGYTF. CDR3 DNA sequence: TGCGCCAGCAGCTTGATGGGGTGGGGAGGCTACACCTTC.

The chain employs TRBV7-9 and TRBJ2-2; no reliable D call. This CDR3 contains 12 residues. Trimming took off 5 bases at V and 4 bases at J, with 5 bases between the two ends. Germline V gives CDR1 SEHNR, CDR2 FQNEAQ (reference sequence). In DNA form, the CDR3 reads TGTGCCAGCAGCATACTCACCGGGGAGCTGTTTTTT. Its translation: CASSILTGELFF.

This clone was observed a few times. The chain employs TRBV27 and TRBJ2-5, with D hard to call. Germline V lookup: CDR1 MNHEY, CDR2 SMNVEV (reference sequence). With 5 bases removed from V and 0 bases from J, the gap between germline ends came to 4 bases. This CDR3 is 12 amino acids long. CDR3 residues: CASSPYQETQYF. For the CDR3, the DNA is TGTGCCAGCAGTCCGTACCAAGAGACCCAGTACTTC.

This chain joins TRBV6-4 and TRBJ2-3, with D tentatively TRBD2 (6 bases). The V and J ends lost 5 bases and 0 bases respectively, with 12 bases between them. This CDR3 region has 15 residues. Germline assignment: CDR1 MRHNA and CDR2 SNTAGT. This CDR3 reads CASSRGLTSTDTQYF. The CDR3 DNA reads TGTGCCAGCAGTCGGGGGTTAACCAGCACAGATACGCAGTATTTT.

The V call is TRBV11-2, the J call TRBJ2-1; no reliable D call. This CDR3 comprises 14 residues. CDR1 SGHAT and CDR2 FQNNGV come from the germline V gene. The V gene lost 6 bases and the J gene lost 4 bases, with 13 bases spanning the gap. The CDR3 nucleotides are TGTGCCAGCAGTCCTGATAGCTATTACAATGAGCAGTTCTTC. This translates into CASSPDSYYNEQFF.

The chain employs TRBV11-2 and TRBJ1-4; D possibly corresponds to TRBD1 (6 bases). Deletions cut 5 bases from V and 8 bases from J, with 24 bases between. The CDR3 runs to 17 residues. CDR1 is SGHAT and CDR2 is FQNNGV in the germline V gene. CDR3 in amino acids: CASSIYPRDNESEKLFF. CDR3 in DNA: TGTGCCAGCAGCATTTATCCCCGGGACAACGAATCGGAAAAACTGTTTTTT.

The rearrangement uses TRBV21-1 and TRBJ1-4. TRBV21-1 is a recognized pseudogene. This CDR3 has 16 amino acids. CDR3 coding DNA: TGTGCCAGCAGCCTAGAACCGGGGGCTTTGGATGAAAAACTGTTTTTT. Translated, it gives CASSLEPGALDEKLFF.

The chain combines TRBV11-2 with TRBJ2-5; D might be TRBD2 (5 bases). Germline V gene data show CDR1 as SGHAT and CDR2 as FQNNGV. The CDR3 length is 14 residues. Trimming took off 5 bases at V and 7 bases at J, with 17 bases between the two ends. The chain's CDR3 is CASSPRDPRSTQYF. CDR3 DNA sequence: TGTGCCAGCAGCCCCCGGGATCCTAGGTCGACCCAGTACTTC.

The rearrangement links TRBV11-2 to TRBJ1-4; no clear D. Germline lookup yields CDR1 SGHAT and CDR2 FQNNGV. With 6 bases removed from V and 5 bases from J, the gap between germline ends came to 13 bases. CDR3 length equals 14 residues. The CDR3 loop reads CASRRWGENEKLFF. In DNA, the CDR3 is TGTGCCAGCAGACGATGGGGAGAAAATGAAAAACTGTTTTTT.

The CDR3 DNA reads as TGCGCCAGCAGCCAAGGGTTTGGCGCTGAAGCTTTCTTT. It is translated as CASSQGFGAEAFF. The V call is TRBV4-1, the J call TRBJ1-1, with no clear D. The V gene lost 1 base and the J gene lost 6 bases, with 9 bases spanning the gap. CDR1 and CDR2 (germline): MGHRA, YSYEKL. The CDR3 loop spans 13 amino acids.

The V gene is TRBV2, the J gene TRBJ1-2; D is ambiguous. V was cut by 9 bases and J by 2 bases, with 10 bases left in between. Looked up from germline, CDR1 is SNHLY and CDR2 is FYNNEI. CDR3 size: 12 residues. In nucleotides, the CDR3 is TGTGCCAGGAGGACGTTGAACTATGGCTACACCTTC. Amino acid sequence: CARRTLNYGYTF.

This rearrangement joins TRBV7-2 to TRBJ2-5, with 9 bases aligning to TRBD1. The CDR3 sequence is 16 residues long. Looked up from germline, CDR1 is SGHTA and CDR2 is FQGNSA. The junction had 11 bases not matched to a gene; V was cut back by 5 bases and J by 4 bases. As DNA, the CDR3 is TGTGCCAGCAGCCGGTGGACAGGGGACCCCCGAGAGACCCAGTACTTC. Residues: CASSRWTGDPRETQYF.

The V and J genes are TRBV29-1 and TRBJ2-5; D ambiguous. Germline V gives CDR1 SQVTM, CDR2 ANQGSEA. The CDR3 sequence is 14 residues long. V was pared by 4 bases and J by 5 bases, with 17 bases between. CDR3 region: CSVVFLGLGETQYF. The CDR3 region has the DNA TGCAGCGTTGTGTTCCTTGGCCTTGGGGAGACCCAGTACTTC.

V usage is TRBV9 and J usage is TRBJ2-2; 8 bases fit TRBD2. The CDR3 runs 13 residues. Germline CDR1 reads SGDLS; CDR2 reads YYNGEE. The V and J ends lost 7 bases and 4 bases, in that order; junction bases with no gene match: 3. This CDR3 reads CASGTRGTGELFF. CDR3 in DNA: TGTGCCAGCGGGACTAGGGGCACCGGGGAGCTGTTTTTT.

The rearrangement joins TRBV4-1 to TRBJ1-2, with a weak D call TRBD1 (5 bases). The germline CDR1 and CDR2 sequences are MGHRA and YSYEKL. Trimming took 4 bases from V and 5 from J, leaving 17 bases between them. This CDR3 is built from 15 residues. The CDR3 spells CASSPDSRLGYGYTF. DNA for the CDR3: TGCGCCAGCAGCCCTGACAGCCGCCTGGGGTATGGCTACACCTTC.

The chain is built from TRBV27 and TRBJ1-1; 7 bases align to TRBD1. Per germline, CDR1 MNHEY and CDR2 SMNVEV (reference sequence). There are 13 residues in the CDR3. The ends lost 6 bases at V and 3 bases at J; junction bases unmatched: 4. This CDR3 reads CASRRQGDTEAFF. As DNA, the CDR3 is TGTGCCAGCAGGCGACAGGGTGACACTGAAGCTTTCTTT.

V and J are TRBV6-1 and TRBJ2-2; TRBD1 is a possible D gene (6 bases). The CDR3 is made up of 16 amino acids. The germline gives CDR1 MNHNS, CDR2 SASEGT. V was clipped by 2 bases and J by 4 bases, with 14 bases between them. CDR3 sequence (DNA): TGTGCCAGCAGTGAAACCCCAGGGGTCGGCACCGGGGAGCTGTTTTTT. This sequence encodes CASSETPGVGTGELFF.

This chain joins TRBV4-3 and TRBJ2-7; TRBD2 matches at 13 bases. Per the germline V gene, CDR1 is LGHNA and CDR2 is YSLEER. The V gene end was trimmed by 1 base and the J gene end by 5 bases; junction bases not matched to a gene: 2. The CDR3 totals 15 residues. CDR3 bases: TGCGCCAGCAGCCAAGGGACTAGCGGGAGCGACGAGCAGTACTTC. Translating it yields CASSQGTSGSDEQYF.

V usage is TRBV6-1 and J usage is TRBJ2-7; D possibly uses TRBD1 or TRBD2 (7 bases each). CDR3 length equals 16 residues. Germline lookup yields CDR1 MNHNS and CDR2 SASEGT. Trimming removed 4 bases at V and 5 bases at J, with 21 bases between. The CDR3 loop is CASSAHPGGAMDEQYF. As DNA, the CDR3 is TGTGCCAGCAGTGCCCACCCAGGGGGGGCAATGGACGAGCAGTACTTC.

In this sample, this clone turned up once. V usage is TRBV7-9 and J usage is TRBJ2-1; 14 bases agree with TRBD2. The germline gives CDR1 SEHNR, CDR2 FQNEAQ (reference sequence). The CDR3 runs 17 residues. The junction had 7 bases not matched to a gene; V was cut back by 5 bases and J by 4 bases. CDR3 region: CASSPRLAGGMYNEQFF. Here the CDR3 DNA reads TGTGCCAGCAGCCCGAGACTAGCGGGAGGGATGTACAATGAGCAGTTCTTC.